The present entry profiles one T cell receptor (beta chain) with its context. V was pared by 0 bases and J by 7 bases, with 8 bases of the junction left unmatched. Germline CDR1 is MNHNY and CDR2 is SVGAGI (reference sequence). The CDR3 is 15 residues long. This sample is drawn from a study of T cell changes during pregnancy in multiple sclerosis. Sequencing was performed with immunoSEQ multiplex PCR; in TCRdb, only in-frame clones are kept and a portion is missing. The sample consists of 70,000 to 95,000 clones, 90% to 95% of them appearing once. The specimen was peripheral blood, collected in the second trimester of pregnancy. J is TRBJ2-7 and V is TRBV6-6, with 8 positions matching TRBD2. This TCR came from a female donor in good health, enrolled as a control in a pregnancy study. CDR3: CASSYSLGGGPEQYF. CDR3 coding DNA: TGTGCCAGCAGTTACTCCCTGGGCGGGGGGCCAGAGCAGTACTTC.